This TCR beta chain was sequenced during a study of T cells in women clearing cervical HPV infection. Study as a whole: Cases were women with histologically confirmed HPV16-related CIN3 or worse, including a couple of invasive cancers. Controls gave blood once infection was undetectable; cases at lesion identification. Study findings and constraints: CIN3+ cases had significantly higher TCR richness than controls; evenness did not differ.

This table comes from immunoSEQ multiplex PCR, and its TCRdb copy is limited to in-frame clones, with some not included. The sample data list tens of thousands of clones. As to this clone: The antigen is undetermined.

The sequencing sample was made of blood buffy coat. The receptor was isolated from a woman between 18 and 75 years old with a cervical HPV16 infection that either progressed to CIN3+ or cleared (not recorded which).

Partial CDR3 DNA: TGCGCCAGCAGCTATGACAGGGGTGGGCAGCCG. Translated: CASSYDRGGQP. From start to end, the CDR3 is CASSYDRGGQPQYF. The chain is built from TRBV5-1 and TRBJ2-3; 8 bases line up with TRBD1. The missing CDR3 end, 3 residues past where the read stops, is filled in from the germline J gene. The CDR3 is made up of 14 amino acids. Germline V gene lookup returns CDR1 SGHRS and CDR2 YFSETQ.